Shown below are 24 T cell receptor beta chains from a single sample sequenced in a study of cytomegalovirus exposure and HLA in healthy donors. The PCR had 60 Vbeta and 13 Jbeta primers. Using immunoSEQ multiplex PCR, the repertoire was profiled, and TCRdb retains in-frame clones only, with some absent. The table has about 200,000 clones, 70% to 85% seen once; the top ten hold 3.4%. The sequenced sample was PBMCs. The receptors originated from a man between 40 and 49 years old in good health and CMV-seropositive.

Details on this clone: Other DNA sequences in this sample translate to the same CDR3. The chain combines TRBV9 with TRBJ2-3; 9 nucleotides match TRBD2. The V and J ends lost 0 bases and 1 base, in that order; junction bases with no gene match: 3. Germline loops: CDR1 SGDLS, CDR2 YYNGEE. This CDR3 spans 16 amino acids. CDR3 in DNA: TGTGCCAGCAGCGTAGGGCCTAGCGGGGGCACAGATACGCAGTATTTT. Translating gives CASSVGPSGGTDTQYF.

This sequence joins TRBV9 and TRBJ2-2; unclear D gene. The V and J ends lost 0 bases and 5 bases respectively, with 8 bases between them. Germline loops: CDR1 SGDLS, CDR2 YYNGEE. The CDR3 runs to 14 residues. The CDR3 DNA is TGTGCCAGCAGCGTAGTAGCCGATACCGGGGAGCTGTTTTTT. This encodes CASSVVADTGELFF.

The chain links TRBV27 to TRBJ2-7; 13 nucleotides line up with TRBD2. V shed 8 bases and J 7 bases; nucleotides not matched to a gene: 5. This CDR3 spans 13 amino acids. Germline values: CDR1 MNHEY, CDR2 SMNVEV (reference sequence). CDR3 amino acids: CASAGLAGVEQYF. CDR3 bases: TGTGCCAGCGCCGGACTAGCGGGAGTTGAGCAGTACTTC.

V is TRBV5-4 and J is TRBJ1-1; TRBD1 matches at 7 bases. V lost 4 bases and J lost 0; bases outside the gene matches: 6. CDR3 length equals 15 residues. The germline V gene encodes CDR1 SGHNT and CDR2 YYREEE (reference sequence). CDR3 region: CASSTRGQMNTEAFF. The CDR3 DNA reads as TGTGCCAGCAGCACCCGGGGACAGATGAACACTGAAGCTTTCTTT.

V usage is TRBV27 and J usage is TRBJ1-6, with TRBD1 matching over 8 bases. CDR1 MNHEY and CDR2 SMNVEV come from the germline V gene (reference sequence). The CDR3 has 16 amino acids. V trimming: 6 bases; J trimming: 0 bases; junction bases outside the gene matches: 4. The CDR3, as DNA: TGTGCCAGCAGCCTTACAGGGGGCTCCTATAATTCACCCCTCCACTTT. It codes for CASSLTGGSYNSPLHF.

The count of this clone is one. CDR3 in DNA: TGTGCCAGCAGTCAACAGGGGCAGGCGATCAACTATGGCTACACCTTC. It translates to CASSQQGQAINYGYTF. The genes are TRBV2 and TRBJ1-2; 7 bases fit TRBD1. This CDR3 is 16 amino acids long. V was clipped by 5 bases and J by 2 bases; unmatched bases: 11. Looked up from germline, CDR1 is SNHLY and CDR2 is FYNNEI.

The rearrangement links TRBV27 to TRBJ1-1; D is unclear. CDR1 MNHEY and CDR2 SMNVEV come from the germline V gene (reference sequence). CDR3 size: 14 residues. V gave up 5 bases and J gave up 1 base, with 11 bases separating them. CDR3 amino acids: CASSPIGPNTEAFF. The CDR3 DNA is TGTGCCAGCAGTCCGATTGGGCCGAACACTGAAGCTTTCTTT.

This chain uses TRBV29-1 with TRBJ1-2, with D unclear. The CDR3 length is 12 residues. V was cut by 7 bases and J by 2 bases, with 11 bases left in between. Germline assignment: CDR1 SQVTM and CDR2 ANQGSEA. The CDR3 DNA sequence: TGCAGCGCCGGGGTAGCAAACTATGGCTACACCTTC. Protein product: CSAGVANYGYTF.

For the CDR3, the DNA is TGTGCCAGTAGTCGCGACAGGGACTCTGGAAACACCATATATTTT. As protein: CASSRDRDSGNTIYF. The chain couples TRBV19 to TRBJ1-3, with 7 bases matching TRBD1. The V and J ends lost 5 bases and 0 bases, in that order; junction bases with no gene match: 4. The CDR3 spans 15 residues. CDR1 and CDR2 (germline): LNHDA, SQIVND (reference sequence). The variable domain in full, completed from reference TRBV19 and TRBJ1-3, reads DGGITQSPKYLFRKEGQNVTLSCEQNLNHDAMYWYRQDPGQGLRLIYYSQIVNDFQKGDIAEGYSVSREKKESFPLTVTSAQKNPTAFYLCASSRDRDSGNTIYFGEGSWLTVV.

J is TRBJ2-5 and V is TRBV5-4; 8 bases are a match to TRBD1. CDR1 and CDR2 (germline): SGHNT, YYREEE (reference sequence). There are 13 residues in the CDR3. The V segment lost 4 bases and the J segment 3 bases; nucleotides outside the gene matches: 2. The CDR3 DNA follows: TGTGCCAGCAGCCCAGGGGGCGAAGAGACCCAGTACTTC. It specifies CASSPGGEETQYF.

This chain uses TRBV5-6 with TRBJ1-4; 9 nucleotides agree with TRBD1. V lost 2 bases, J lost 5 bases, and 7 bases stayed unmatched. This CDR3 comprises 16 residues. Germline CDR1 is SGHDT and CDR2 is YYEEEE. DNA for the CDR3: TGTGCCAGCAGCTTTGGCCACAGGGGGCGGAATGAAAAACTGTTTTTT. Encoded protein: CASSFGHRGRNEKLFF.

In DNA, the CDR3 is TGTGCCAGCAGTTACGGATCAGGGGGCGGCCACGAGCAGTACTTC. This gives the protein CASSYGSGGGHEQYF. This rearrangement joins TRBV6-5 to TRBJ2-7; 8 bases line up with TRBD1. The CDR3 totals 15 residues. CDR1 and CDR2 (germline): MNHEY, SVGAGI. V was pared by 2 bases and J by 5 bases, with 8 bases of the junction left unmatched.

The CDR3 nucleotides read TGTGCCAGCAGCTCGGGCAGGGGAAATGAGCAGTTCTTC. Translated: CASSSGRGNEQFF. The chain couples TRBV2 to TRBJ2-1; D perhaps matches TRBD1 (6 bases). Germline V CDR1 and CDR2: SNHLY, FYNNEI. There are 13 residues in the CDR3. With 6 bases removed from V and 7 bases from J, the gap between germline ends came to 13 bases. Based on the CDR3 plus reference TRBV2 and TRBJ2-1, the full variable domain is EPEVTQTPSHQVTQMGQEVILRCVPISNHLYFYWYRQILGQKVEFLVSFYNNEISEKSEIFDDQFSVERPDGSNFTLKIRSTKLEDSAMYFCASSSGRGNEQFFGPGTRLTVL.

The table lists this clone with a few counts. The rearrangement links TRBV4-1 to TRBJ2-5; 12 bases map to TRBD1. The germline gives CDR1 MGHRA, CDR2 YSYEKL. Losses at the gene ends were 4 bases for V and 4 bases for J; bases not matched to a gene: 4. The CDR3 runs 15 residues. This CDR3 reads CASSPRDRGRETQYF. The CDR3 nucleotides read TGCGCCAGCAGCCCCCGGGACAGGGGGCGAGAGACCCAGTACTTC.

The chain links TRBV6-6 to TRBJ2-2; D perhaps matches TRBD1 (5 bases). V shed 9 bases and J shed 5 bases, with 16 bases lying between them. Germline assignment: CDR1 MNHNY and CDR2 SVGAGI (reference sequence). This CDR3 spans 14 amino acids. The CDR3 nucleotides read TGTGCCAGTACAAGGGAAAGGGGAACCGGGGAGCTGTTTTTT. This encodes CASTRERGTGELFF.

This chain links TRBV7-9 with TRBJ2-3, with 7 bases lining up with TRBD2. The germline CDR1 and CDR2 sequences are SEHNR and FQNEAQ (reference sequence). Trimming took 5 bases from V and 2 from J; bases not matched to a gene: 4. This CDR3 spans 14 amino acids. CDR3 residues: CASSPKRDTDTQYF. CDR3 in DNA: TGTGCCAGCAGCCCCAAGCGGGACACAGATACGCAGTATTTT.

The rearrangement links TRBV9 to TRBJ2-5; 9 positions match TRBD2. Trimming at V came to 4 bases and at J to 3 bases, leaving 4 bases not matched to a gene. Looked up from germline, CDR1 is SGDLS and CDR2 is YYNGEE. The CDR3 consists of 14 residues. The CDR3 bases are TGTGCCAGCAGCCGTAGCGGGAGCGAAGAGACCCAGTACTTC. It specifies CASSRSGSEETQYF.

CDR3 coding DNA: TGTGCCAGCAGCTTAGTAGGCAGGGGGAATGAAAAACTGTTTTTT. It is translated as CASSLVGRGNEKLFF. The chain employs TRBV7-6 and TRBJ1-4, with 7 nucleotides matching TRBD1. Trimming removed 1 base from V and 5 bases from J; junction bases left unmatched: 4. The CDR3 spans 15 residues. The germline V gene encodes CDR1 SGHVS and CDR2 FNYEAQ. Supplemented by reference TRBV7-6 and TRBJ1-4, the full variable domain reads GAGVSQSPRYKVTKRGQDVALRCDPISGHVSLYWYRQALGQGPEFLTYFNYEAQQDKSGLPNDRFSAERPEGSISTLTIQRTEQRDSAMYRCASSLVGRGNEKLFFGSGTQLSVL.

The chain joins TRBV19 to TRBJ2-1; possible D gene TRBD2, 6 bases. This CDR3 region has 17 residues. Per germline, CDR1 LNHDA and CDR2 SQIVND (reference sequence). The V gene lost 0 bases and the J gene lost 1 base, with 13 bases spanning the gap. The CDR3 loop reads CASSIEPRLGSYNEQFF. The CDR3 nucleotides are TGTGCCAGTAGTATAGAGCCCCGACTAGGGTCCTACAATGAGCAGTTCTTC.

V usage is TRBV2 and J usage is TRBJ2-7; TRBD2 matches at 10 bases. CDR3 length: 14 residues. Germline V gene lookup returns CDR1 SNHLY and CDR2 FYNNEI. The V segment lost 6 bases and the J segment 3 bases; nucleotides outside the gene matches: 5. As DNA, the CDR3 is TGTGCCAGCAGCGCTAGCGGGAGCCTCTACGAGCAGTACTTC. Protein: CASSASGSLYEQYF.

The chain has TRBV5-1 and TRBJ2-2; D call uncertain. The CDR3 has 13 amino acids. Deletions cut 0 bases from V and 6 bases from J, with 6 bases between. Germline CDR1 SGHRS, CDR2 YFSETQ. The CDR3 nucleotides are TGCGCCAGCAGCTTGGGAACGGCCGGGGAGCTGTTTTTT. This translates into CASSLGTAGELFF.

The V gene is TRBV2, the J gene TRBJ2-2; TRBD1 agrees at 8 bases. J lost 7 bases, V lost 4 bases, and 5 bases had no gene match. This CDR3 has 14 residues. Germline CDR1 and CDR2: SNHLY and FYNNEI. CDR3 nucleotides: TGTGCCAGCAGTGGGCCAGGGGGCGGCGGGGAGCTGTTTTTT. Translation: CASSGPGGGGELFF.

The chain uses TRBV28 and TRBJ1-2; D gene unclear. The CDR3 spans 13 residues. The V gene's germline CDR1 is MDHEN and CDR2 SYDVKM. With 2 bases removed from V and 8 bases from J, the gap between germline ends came to 12 bases. CDR3 sequence (DNA): TGTGCCAGCAGTTTAGCCGGGGTGGGCGGCTACACCTTC. This encodes CASSLAGVGGYTF.

This chain links TRBV12-1 with TRBJ2-5; no check of the table's D call, TRBD1, against the DNA was made. TRBV12-1 is noted as a pseudogene. The CDR3 covers 19 residues. DNA for the CDR3: TGTGCCAGCAGACCCGGCCCGGTCCTTCAATGGGGGCAACAAGAGACCCAGTACTTC. Protein sequence: CASRPGPVLQWGQQETQYF.